The entry that follows covers one T cell receptor (beta chain) sequence. With 4 bases removed from V and 9 bases from J, the gap between germline ends came to 16 bases. Germline V gives CDR1 GTSNPN, CDR2 SVGIG (reference sequence). This CDR3 comprises 13 residues. Genomic DNA of every subset was divided equally among multiple immunoSEQ plates. The protocol was immunoSEQ multiplex PCR, while the TCRdb copy is restricted to in-frame clones and leaves out a portion. This sample has approximately 240,000 clones; over 60% occur once, and the top ten carry around 10%. Negatively enriched CD4+ T cells were divided by CD45RA into naive and memory. The data stem from a study of shared clonotypes between healthy human individuals.

Sequenced input: memory CD4+ T cells sorted from blood. Subset noted: CD45RA-negative fraction. The receptor was isolated from a man aged 25-45 years in good health. The chain recombines TRBV30 with TRBJ1-5; no clear D gene. The CDR3 DNA reads TGTGCCTGGAATGACGGCTCGTTAGGGCCCCAGCATTTT. This sequence encodes CAWNDGSLGPQHF.